Listed below are T cell receptor beta chains from one sample, sequenced in a study of OX40 agonist ivuxolimab in advanced cancers. Data came from immunoSEQ multiplex PCR; TCRdb stores just in-frame clones and leaves some out. The table shows 28,000 or so clones, with around 87% occurring only once. The source was CD4+ or CD8+ T cells sorted from blood, collected in a trial of the OX40 agonist ivuxolimab. All receptors derive from an adult with an advanced solid tumor such as melanoma, head and neck, liver or kidney cancer. The CDR3 runs from the conserved cysteine through the conserved F or W. Each record gives: clone size, V gene, CDR3 length, D gene, J gene, CDR3 DNA, CDR3 protein. The D gene is left open where the match is weak. Clone size appears in some rows only: once, few, many, or a class for an expanded clone.

clone size: NA; V gene: TRBV19; CDR3 length: 11; D gene: NA; J gene: TRBJ1-5; CDR3 DNA: TGTGCCGGGGGGACAAATCAGCCCCAGCATTTT; CDR3 protein: CAGGTNQPQHF
clone size: NA; V gene: TRBV28; CDR3 length: 19; D gene: NA; J gene: TRBJ2-5; CDR3 DNA: TGTGCCAGCAGTCTTTTAGGGGACCTCGGACGGCCCCCTGGGGAGACCCAGTACTTC; CDR3 protein: CASSLLGDLGRPPGETQYF
clone size: NA; V gene: TRBV30; CDR3 length: 12; D gene: NA; J gene: TRBJ2-4; CDR3 DNA: TGTGCCTGGATGGGCGACTTAAACATTCAGTACTTC; CDR3 protein: CAWMGDLNIQYF
clone size: NA; V gene: TRBV15; CDR3 length: 15; D gene: NA; J gene: TRBJ2-5; CDR3 DNA: TGTGCCACCAGCAGAGTAGGGGGAGGCCAAGAGACCCAGTACTTC; CDR3 protein: CATSRVGGGQETQYF
clone size: NA; V gene: TRBV9; CDR3 length: 15; D gene: TRBD1; J gene: TRBJ1-3; CDR3 DNA: TGTGCCAGCAGCGTAGCTGGGACAGGTGAAAACACCATATATTTT; CDR3 protein: CASSVAGTGENTIYF
clone size: NA; V gene: TRBV7-2; CDR3 length: 15; D gene: NA; J gene: TRBJ2-7; CDR3 DNA: TGTGCCAGCAGCCTGGGACCGTACGAGAGGTACGAGCAGTACTTC; CDR3 protein: CASSLGPYERYEQYF
clone size: NA; V gene: TRBV5-4; CDR3 length: 15; D gene: NA; J gene: TRBJ1-2; CDR3 DNA: TGTGCCAGCAGCTTGGCCGGCGGGACCAACTATGGCTACACCTTC; CDR3 protein: CASSLAGGTNYGYTF
clone size: NA; V gene: TRBV9; CDR3 length: 12; D gene: NA; J gene: TRBJ2-1; CDR3 DNA: TGTGCCAGCAGCGTAATGTTAGATGAGCAGTTCTTC; CDR3 protein: CASSVMLDEQFF
clone size: NA; V gene: TRBV30; CDR3 length: 17; D gene: TRBD1; J gene: TRBJ2-1; CDR3 DNA: TGTGCCTGGAGTGTACGGGGCGGGACAGGGGAAATAAATGAGCAGTTCTTC; CDR3 protein: CAWSVRGGTGEINEQFF
clone size: NA; V gene: TRBV9; CDR3 length: 15; D gene: TRBD2; J gene: TRBJ2-2; CDR3 DNA: TGTGCCAGCGACAGCGGGGGATTGGGGACCGGGGAGCTGTTTTTT; CDR3 protein: CASDSGGLGTGELFF
clone size: NA; V gene: TRBV5-6; CDR3 length: 16; D gene: TRBD2; J gene: TRBJ2-2; CDR3 DNA: TGTGCCAGCAGCTTGCAGCGGGAGCGGGACACCGGGGAGCTGTTTTTT; CDR3 protein: CASSLQRERDTGELFF
clone size: NA; V gene: TRBV7-9; CDR3 length: 11; D gene: NA; J gene: TRBJ2-1; CDR3 DNA: TGTGCCAGCCGGGGCTACAATGAGCAGTTCTTC; CDR3 protein: CASRGYNEQFF
clone size: NA; V gene: TRBV20-1; CDR3 length: 11; D gene: NA; J gene: TRBJ1-2; CDR3 DNA: TGCAGTGCCAGGACGGGGAGTGGCTACACCTTC; CDR3 protein: CSARTGSGYTF
clone size: NA; V gene: TRBV5-1; CDR3 length: 16; D gene: TRBD2; J gene: TRBJ2-3; CDR3 DNA: TGCGCCAGCAGCTTGGGGGGACTAGATAACACAGATACGCAGTATTTT; CDR3 protein: CASSLGGLDNTDTQYF
clone size: NA; V gene: TRBV7-9; CDR3 length: 15; D gene: NA; J gene: TRBJ1-3; CDR3 DNA: TGTGCCAGCAGCCCGGCGGAGCACTCTGGAAACACCATATATTTT; CDR3 protein: CASSPAEHSGNTIYF
clone size: NA; V gene: TRBV7-2; CDR3 length: 14; D gene: TRBD1; J gene: TRBJ1-2; CDR3 DNA: TGTGCCAGCAGCTTAATCGACAGGGGCTATGGCTACACCTTC; CDR3 protein: CASSLIDRGYGYTF
clone size: NA; V gene: TRBV7-9; CDR3 length: 16; D gene: NA; J gene: TRBJ2-7; CDR3 DNA: TGTGCCAGCAGCCCCCTCTACAGCGGGCTCCCCTACGAGCAGTACTTC; CDR3 protein: CASSPLYSGLPYEQYF
clone size: once; V gene: TRBV5-5; CDR3 length: 15; D gene: NA; J gene: TRBJ2-7; CDR3 DNA: TGTGCCAGCAGCTTGGGGGCAGGGGCGCTATACGAGCAGTACTTC; CDR3 protein: CASSLGAGALYEQYF
clone size: NA; V gene: TRBV7-9; CDR3 length: 14; D gene: TRBD2; J gene: TRBJ2-5; CDR3 DNA: TGTGCCAGCAGCTTATCCTACGGGGGGGAGACCCAGTACTTC; CDR3 protein: CASSLSYGGETQYF
clone size: NA; V gene: TRBV6-6; CDR3 length: 14; D gene: NA; J gene: TRBJ1-6; CDR3 DNA: TGTGCCAGCAGTTACTCGACGGGGGTATCACCCCTCCACTTT; CDR3 protein: CASSYSTGVSPLHF
clone size: NA; V gene: TRBV5-1; CDR3 length: 13; D gene: TRBD1; J gene: TRBJ1-2; CDR3 DNA: TGCGCCAGCAGCTCCACAGGGGTGGGTGGCTACACCTTC; CDR3 protein: CASSSTGVGGYTF
clone size: NA; V gene: TRBV2; CDR3 length: 14; D gene: NA; J gene: TRBJ2-7; CDR3 DNA: TGTGCCAGCAGTGAAGCGAGGTACAGCCTAGAGCAGTACTTC; CDR3 protein: CASSEARYSLEQYF
clone size: once; V gene: TRBV7-9; CDR3 length: 15; D gene: TRBD1; J gene: TRBJ2-5; CDR3 DNA: TGTGCCAGCAGCTCTCCGGGACAGGGGTTGGAGACCCAGTACTTC; CDR3 protein: CASSSPGQGLETQYF
clone size: NA; V gene: TRBV5-6; CDR3 length: 14; D gene: TRBD1; J gene: TRBJ2-7; CDR3 DNA: TGTGCCACCCGAGACAGGGCCCACTCCTACGAGCAGTACTTC; CDR3 protein: CATRDRAHSYEQYF
clone size: NA; V gene: TRBV28; CDR3 length: 14; D gene: NA; J gene: TRBJ2-3; CDR3 DNA: TGTGCCAGCAGTTACCGCAGGGACATGGATACGCAGTATTTT; CDR3 protein: CASSYRRDMDTQYF
clone size: NA; V gene: TRBV12-5; CDR3 length: 14; D gene: NA; J gene: TRBJ2-2; CDR3 DNA: TGTGCTAGTGGTTCGGTATCGGCGGCCGGGGAGCTGTTTTTT; CDR3 protein: CASGSVSAAGELFF
clone size: NA; V gene: TRBV7-9; CDR3 length: 13; D gene: NA; J gene: TRBJ1-1; CDR3 DNA: TGTGCCAGCAGCATGCCCTTAGGCACTGAAGCTTTCTTT; CDR3 protein: CASSMPLGTEAFF
clone size: few; V gene: TRBV7-8; CDR3 length: 17; D gene: NA; J gene: TRBJ2-3; CDR3 DNA: TGTGCCAGCAGCTTAGTTCGCGGCCAAGGGAGCACAGATACGCAGTATTTT; CDR3 protein: CASSLVRGQGSTDTQYF
clone size: NA; V gene: TRBV5-1; CDR3 length: 15; D gene: NA; J gene: TRBJ1-5; CDR3 DNA: TGCGCCAGCAGCTTGGACGGATCAAGGAATCAGCCCCAGCATTTT; CDR3 protein: CASSLDGSRNQPQHF
clone size: NA; V gene: TRBV25-1; CDR3 length: 14; D gene: NA; J gene: TRBJ1-2; CDR3 DNA: TGTGCCAGCAGTGAATTAGGGGGTTACTATGGCTACACCTTC; CDR3 protein: CASSELGGYYGYTF
clone size: NA; V gene: TRBV5-1; CDR3 length: 15; D gene: NA; J gene: TRBJ1-5; CDR3 DNA: TGCGCCAGCAGCTTGCTAGGGACCAGCAATCAGCCCCAGCATTTT; CDR3 protein: CASSLLGTSNQPQHF
clone size: NA; V gene: TRBV4-1; CDR3 length: 15; D gene: NA; J gene: TRBJ1-2; CDR3 DNA: TGCGCCAGCAGCCTTCTCAGGGGTGGTAACTATGGCTACACCTTC; CDR3 protein: CASSLLRGGNYGYTF
clone size: NA; V gene: TRBV5-1; CDR3 length: 15; D gene: NA; J gene: TRBJ2-3; CDR3 DNA: TGCGCCAGCAGCTTGGCAGGGCGGGGCACAGATACGCAGTATTTT; CDR3 protein: CASSLAGRGTDTQYF
clone size: NA; V gene: TRBV6-5; CDR3 length: 14; D gene: TRBD1; J gene: TRBJ2-2; CDR3 DNA: TGTGCCAGCAGATGGGACAGTATTGGTCGGGAGCTGTTTTTT; CDR3 protein: CASRWDSIGRELFF
clone size: NA; V gene: TRBV6-5; CDR3 length: 15; D gene: NA; J gene: TRBJ1-1; CDR3 DNA: TGTGCCAGCAGTTACTCGATGGGAGGGGACACTGAAGCTTTCTTT; CDR3 protein: CASSYSMGGDTEAFF
clone size: NA; V gene: TRBV20-1; CDR3 length: 11; D gene: NA; J gene: TRBJ1-5; CDR3 DNA: TGCAGTGCTGGATGGACTTTCCCCCAGCATTTT; CDR3 protein: CSAGWTFPQHF
clone size: NA; V gene: TRBV5-5; CDR3 length: 12; D gene: NA; J gene: TRBJ1-2; CDR3 DNA: TGTGCCAGCAGCTTGGAGGTGGATGGCTACACCTTC; CDR3 protein: CASSLEVDGYTF
clone size: NA; V gene: TRBV7-9; CDR3 length: 14; D gene: NA; J gene: TRBJ2-1; CDR3 DNA: TGTGCCAGCCCCGAGGCAGGGAACTACAATGAGCAGTTCTTC; CDR3 protein: CASPEAGNYNEQFF
clone size: NA; V gene: TRBV27; CDR3 length: 16; D gene: NA; J gene: TRBJ2-3; CDR3 DNA: TGTGCCAGCAGTCCCCAGCGGACTCCGCGCACAGATACGCAGTATTTT; CDR3 protein: CASSPQRTPRTDTQYF
clone size: NA; V gene: TRBV5-4; CDR3 length: 20; D gene: NA; J gene: TRBJ2-2; CDR3 DNA: TGTGCCAGCAGCTTGCTTGGCAGGGGGTTGGCGGGAGCGAACACCGGGGAGCTGTTTTTT; CDR3 protein: CASSLLGRGLAGANTGELFF